This T cell receptor (beta chain) was recovered during a study of post-analysis software for immune sequencing data. This CDR3 is 16 amino acids long. V lost 2 bases and J lost 4; bases outside the gene matches: 8. Per germline, CDR1 MGHDK and CDR2 SYGVNS. Tagging with unique molecular identifiers was a feature of the TCR beta cDNA libraries. With roughly 1 to 11 million T cells as the source, approximately 500,000 cDNA molecules resulted. TCRdb processed the PCR reads anew with MiXCR; each CDR3 protein has one entry. The table has 650,000 to 850,000 distinct CDR3 sequences, around 45% seen once. In this sample, this clonotype turned up a few times. No antigen is known for it. Findings and caveats of the study: Comparison with controls showed significantly lower normalized Chao1 diversity in multiple sclerosis patients. Included in a set of five TRBV segments more frequent in patients than controls were TRBV5-6, TRBV5-1 and TRBV20-1. When the samples were clustered directly with F measure, those that had been prepared in the same batch showed strong co-clustering.

Sequencing used blood. The receptor was derived from a girl aged 10 to 17 with multiple sclerosis. The chain recombines TRBV25-1 with TRBJ1-2; 9 nucleotides align to TRBD1. The CDR3 sequence is CASSETQGTGTYGYTF. CDR3 in DNA: TGTGCCAGCAGTGAAACCCAGGGGACAGGGACCTATGGCTACACCTTC.